This T cell receptor beta chain was observed in a study of OX40 agonist ivuxolimab in advanced cancers. For the study at large: Participants, 75% to 85% male, averaged roughly 60 years of age, ranging from roughly 20 to 85. Partial responses occurred in Three dose-escalation patients, one with hepatocellular carcinoma and two with cutaneous melanoma. Findings and caveats of the study: Clonal expansion was seen in CD4+ and CD8+ blood T cells by week 6 at 0.1 to 3.0 mg/kg.

Notes on this clone: What it recognizes is unknown.

Sequencing was performed with immunoSEQ multiplex PCR; in TCRdb, only in-frame clones are kept and a portion is missing. The profile covers 30,000 to 40,000 clones, with more than 70% appearing a single time and approximately 26% taken by the ten largest. Trimming pared 8 bases from V and 5 bases from J, leaving 20 bases between. This CDR3 spans 15 amino acids. Germline loops: CDR1 SNHLY, CDR2 FYNNEI. The genes are TRBV2 and TRBJ2-3, with D perhaps TRBD1 (6 bases). The clonotype was recovered from an adult with an advanced solid tumor such as melanoma, head and neck, liver or kidney cancer. This specimen consisted of CD4+ or CD8+ T cells sorted from blood, obtained in a trial of the OX40 agonist ivuxolimab. The CDR3 bases are TGTGCCAGCCGAGACCGGGACATTCCACGAGATACGCAGTATTTT. Translated, it gives CASRDRDIPRDTQYF.